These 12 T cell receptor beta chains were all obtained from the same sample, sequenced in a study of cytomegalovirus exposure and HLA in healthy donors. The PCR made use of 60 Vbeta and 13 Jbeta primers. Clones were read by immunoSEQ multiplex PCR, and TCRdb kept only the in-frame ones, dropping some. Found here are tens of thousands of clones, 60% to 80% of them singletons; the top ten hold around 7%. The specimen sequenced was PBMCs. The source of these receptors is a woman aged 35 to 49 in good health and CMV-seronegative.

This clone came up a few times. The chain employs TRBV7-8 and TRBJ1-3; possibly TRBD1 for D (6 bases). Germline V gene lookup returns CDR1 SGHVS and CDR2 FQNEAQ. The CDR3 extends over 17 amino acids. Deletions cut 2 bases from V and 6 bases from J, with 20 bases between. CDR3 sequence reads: CASSLPGGGPSLNTIYF. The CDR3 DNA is TGTGCCAGCAGCTTACCCGGCGGGGGGCCCTCTTTAAACACCATATATTTT.

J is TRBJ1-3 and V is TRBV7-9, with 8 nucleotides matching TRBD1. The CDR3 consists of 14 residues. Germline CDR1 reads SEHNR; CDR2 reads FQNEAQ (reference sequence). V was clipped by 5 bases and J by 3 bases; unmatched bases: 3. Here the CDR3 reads CASSTGGGGNTIYF. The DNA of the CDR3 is TGTGCCAGCAGCACAGGGGGGGGTGGAAACACCATATATTTT.

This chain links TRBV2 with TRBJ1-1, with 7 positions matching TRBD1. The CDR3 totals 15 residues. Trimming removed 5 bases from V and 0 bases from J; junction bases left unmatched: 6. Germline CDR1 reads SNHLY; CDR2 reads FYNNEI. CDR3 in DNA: TGTGCCAGCAGTACCCCCGGGACAGTGAACACTGAAGCTTTCTTT. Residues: CASSTPGTVNTEAFF. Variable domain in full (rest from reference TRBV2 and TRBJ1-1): EPEVTQTPSHQVTQMGQEVILRCVPISNHLYFYWYRQILGQKVEFLVSFYNNEISEKSEIFDDQFSVERPDGSNFTLKIRSTKLEDSAMYFCASSTPGTVNTEAFFGQGTRLTVV.

CDR3: CASSAGQGNQPQHF. Written as DNA, the CDR3 is TGCGCCAGCAGTGCGGGACAGGGAAATCAGCCCCAGCATTTT. The chain combines TRBV5-1 with TRBJ1-5; the match to TRBD1 covers 9 bases. The ends lost 5 bases at V and 4 bases at J; junction bases unmatched: 4. The CDR3 loop spans 14 amino acids. Germline values: CDR1 SGHRS, CDR2 YFSETQ.

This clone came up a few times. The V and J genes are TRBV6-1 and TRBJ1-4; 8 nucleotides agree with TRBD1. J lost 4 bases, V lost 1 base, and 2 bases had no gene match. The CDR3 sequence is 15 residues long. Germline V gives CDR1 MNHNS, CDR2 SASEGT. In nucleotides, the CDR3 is TGTGCCAGCAGTGAAGGGACAGGGCTTAATGAAAAACTGTTTTTT. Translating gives CASSEGTGLNEKLFF.

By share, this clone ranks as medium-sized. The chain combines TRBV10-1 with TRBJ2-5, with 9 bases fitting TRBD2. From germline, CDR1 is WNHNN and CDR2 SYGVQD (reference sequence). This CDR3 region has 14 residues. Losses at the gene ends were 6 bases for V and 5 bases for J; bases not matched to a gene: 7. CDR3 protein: CASRIPSGNETQYF. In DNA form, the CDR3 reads TGCGCCAGCAGAATTCCTAGCGGGAACGAGACCCAGTACTTC.

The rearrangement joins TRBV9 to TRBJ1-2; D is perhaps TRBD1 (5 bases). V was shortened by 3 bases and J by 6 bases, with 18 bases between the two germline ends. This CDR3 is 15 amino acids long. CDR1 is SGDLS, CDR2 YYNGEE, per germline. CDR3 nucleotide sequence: TGTGCCAGCAGCGGGGGCCATCTGGCCCGGGATGGCTACACCTTC. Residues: CASSGGHLARDGYTF. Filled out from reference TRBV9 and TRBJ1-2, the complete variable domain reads DSGVTQTPKHLITATGQRVTLRCSPRSGDLSVYWYQQSLDQGLQFLIQYYNGEERAKGNILERFSAQQFPDLHSELNLSSLELGDSALYFCASSGGHLARDGYTFGSGTRLTVV.

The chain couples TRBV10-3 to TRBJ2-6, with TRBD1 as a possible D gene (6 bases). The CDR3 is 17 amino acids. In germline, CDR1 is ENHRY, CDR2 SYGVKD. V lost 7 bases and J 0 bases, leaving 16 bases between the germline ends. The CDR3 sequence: CAINPTGLSSGANVLTF. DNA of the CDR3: TGTGCCATCAATCCGACAGGATTGTCCTCTGGGGCCAACGTCCTGACTTTC.

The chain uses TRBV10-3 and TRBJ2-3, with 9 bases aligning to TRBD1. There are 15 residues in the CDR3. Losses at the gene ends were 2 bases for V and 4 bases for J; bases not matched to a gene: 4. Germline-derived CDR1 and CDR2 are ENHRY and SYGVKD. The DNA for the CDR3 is TGTGCCATCAGTGAGACAGGGGGCGGCCCAGATACGCAGTATTTT. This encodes CAISETGGGPDTQYF.

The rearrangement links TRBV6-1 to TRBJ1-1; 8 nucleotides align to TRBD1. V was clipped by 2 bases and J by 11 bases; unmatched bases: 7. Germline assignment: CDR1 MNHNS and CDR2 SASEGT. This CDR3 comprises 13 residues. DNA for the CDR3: TGTGCCAGCAGTGAATTCCAGGGGGCTAACGCTTTCTTT. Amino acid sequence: CASSEFQGANAFF.

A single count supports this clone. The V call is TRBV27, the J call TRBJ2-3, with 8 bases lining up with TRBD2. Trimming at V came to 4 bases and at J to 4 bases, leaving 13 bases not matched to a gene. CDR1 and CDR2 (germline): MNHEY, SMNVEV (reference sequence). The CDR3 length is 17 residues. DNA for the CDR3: TGTGCCAGCAGTTCTCTCTTCCAGCGGGAGCGGGCAGATACGCAGTATTTT. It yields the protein CASSSLFQRERADTQYF.

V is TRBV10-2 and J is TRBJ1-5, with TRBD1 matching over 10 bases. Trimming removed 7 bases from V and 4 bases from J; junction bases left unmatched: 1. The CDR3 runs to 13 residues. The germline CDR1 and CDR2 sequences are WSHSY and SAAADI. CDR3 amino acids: CASMDRGNQPQHF. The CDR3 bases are TGCGCCAGCATGGACAGGGGGAATCAGCCCCAGCATTTT.